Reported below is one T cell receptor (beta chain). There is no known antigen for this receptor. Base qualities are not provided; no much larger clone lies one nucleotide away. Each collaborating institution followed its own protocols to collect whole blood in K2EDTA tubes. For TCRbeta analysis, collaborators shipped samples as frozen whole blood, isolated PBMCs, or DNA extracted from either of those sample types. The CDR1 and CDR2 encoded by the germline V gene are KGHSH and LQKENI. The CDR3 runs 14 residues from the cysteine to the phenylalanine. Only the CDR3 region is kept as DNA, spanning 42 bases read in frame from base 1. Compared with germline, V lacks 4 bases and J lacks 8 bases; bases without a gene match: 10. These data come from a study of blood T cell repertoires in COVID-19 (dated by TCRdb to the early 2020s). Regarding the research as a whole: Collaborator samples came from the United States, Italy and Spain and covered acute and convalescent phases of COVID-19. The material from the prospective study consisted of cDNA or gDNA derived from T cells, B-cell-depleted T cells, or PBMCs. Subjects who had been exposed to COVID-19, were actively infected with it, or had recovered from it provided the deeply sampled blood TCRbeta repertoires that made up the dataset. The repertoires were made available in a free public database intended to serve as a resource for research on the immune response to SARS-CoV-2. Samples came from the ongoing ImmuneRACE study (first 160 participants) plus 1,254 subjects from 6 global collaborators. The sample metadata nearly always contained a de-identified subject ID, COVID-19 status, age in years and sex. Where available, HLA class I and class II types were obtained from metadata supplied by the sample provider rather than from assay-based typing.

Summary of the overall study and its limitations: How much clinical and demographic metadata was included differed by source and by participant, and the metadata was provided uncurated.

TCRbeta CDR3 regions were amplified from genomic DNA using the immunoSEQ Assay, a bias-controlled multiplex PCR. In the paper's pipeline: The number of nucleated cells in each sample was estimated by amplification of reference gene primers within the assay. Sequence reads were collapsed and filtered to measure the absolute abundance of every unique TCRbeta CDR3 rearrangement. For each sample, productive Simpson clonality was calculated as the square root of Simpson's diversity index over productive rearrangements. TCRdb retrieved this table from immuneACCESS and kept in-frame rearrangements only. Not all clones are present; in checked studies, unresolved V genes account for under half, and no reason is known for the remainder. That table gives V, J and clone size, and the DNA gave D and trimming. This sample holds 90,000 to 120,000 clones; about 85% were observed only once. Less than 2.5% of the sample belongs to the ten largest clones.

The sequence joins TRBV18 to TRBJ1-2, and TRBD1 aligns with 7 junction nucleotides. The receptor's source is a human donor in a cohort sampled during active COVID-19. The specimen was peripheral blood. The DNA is TGTGCCAGCTCACAAATAAGGACAGGAGACGGCTACACCTTC. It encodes CASSQIRTGDGYTF.